These 12 T cell receptor beta chains originate from one sample sequenced in a study of blood T cells in healthy people across ages. A J-beta primer mix and a sample-barcoded 5' primer were used in a second PCR of roughly 6 to 12 cycles. MiXCR, run by TCRdb on the 5' RACE reads, gives a single entry per CDR3 protein. The repertoire includes about 730,000 distinct CDR3 sequences, around 40% of them detected once, and approximately 22% sits in the top ten. Source material: blood. Source of these receptors: a woman aged 55 to 70 in good health.

This CDR3 is CSARDRTSGSRVEQFF. The CDR3 region has the DNA TGCAGTGCTAGAGATCGGACTAGCGGGAGTCGTGTTGAACAGTTCTTC. This chain connects TRBV20-1 to TRBJ2-1, with 13 bases that match TRBD2. The germline gives CDR1 DFQATT, CDR2 SNEGSKA (reference sequence). V dropped 0 bases and J dropped 13; count of bases not matched to a gene: 12. CDR3 length: 16 residues.

The chain uses TRBV11-3 and TRBJ2-1; 10 nucleotides agree with TRBD2. The J segment lost 7 bases and the V segment lost 5 bases, leaving 5 bases of the junction unmatched. Germline assignment: CDR1 SGHNT and CDR2 YENEEA. This CDR3 has 14 amino acids. The CDR3 nucleotides are TGTGCCAGCAGCCGGGGACTAGCGAGTAATGAGCAGTTCTTC. Its protein product is CASSRGLASNEQFF.

The sample holds one count of this clonotype. The rearrangement uses TRBV5-1 and TRBJ2-7; 11 bases agree with TRBD2. Trimming took 1 base from V and 1 from J; bases not matched to a gene: 10. Germline V gene lookup returns CDR1 SGHRS and CDR2 YFSETQ. This CDR3 has 18 amino acids. The CDR3 nucleotides are TGCGCCAGCAGCTTGCTCGTGACTAGCGGGGAAGATTCCTACGAGCAGTACTTC. Protein sequence: CASSLLVTSGEDSYEQYF.

The J gene is TRBJ2-5, the V gene TRBV5-1; TRBD1 aligns across 7 bases. This CDR3 comprises 14 residues. CDR1 and CDR2 (germline): SGHRS, YFSETQ. The ends lost 4 bases at V and 4 bases at J; junction bases unmatched: 7. CDR3 sequence reads: CASSVEGASETQYF. In nucleotides, the CDR3 is TGCGCCAGCAGCGTCGAGGGGGCCTCAGAGACCCAGTACTTC.

This sequence joins TRBV21-1 and TRBJ1-5; TRBD1 reflects the table's D call only, with no check against the DNA. TRBV21-1 is a known pseudogene. The CDR3 contains 21 residues. The chain's CDR3 is CASSKARDGSGQDNSNQPQHF. In DNA, the CDR3 is TGTGCCAGCAGCAAAGCGCGAGACGGGTCTGGGCAGGACAATAGCAATCAGCCCCAGCATTTT.

The chain is built from TRBV5-6 and TRBJ1-1; D gene unclear. Germline V gene sequence: CDR1 SGHDT, CDR2 YYEEEE. The V end lost 0 bases, the J end lost 0 bases, and 6 bases lay between the germline ends. The CDR3 has 14 amino acids. For the CDR3, the DNA is TGTGCCAGCAGCTTGGTACAGATGAACACTGAAGCTTTCTTT. As protein: CASSLVQMNTEAFF.

The chain recombines TRBV27 with TRBJ2-7; 7 positions agree with TRBD2. CDR1 is MNHEY, CDR2 SMNVEV, per germline (reference sequence). The junction had 3 bases not matched to a gene; V was cut back by 4 bases and J by 0 bases. The CDR3 covers 14 residues. The CDR3 sequence: CASSSWTSSYEQYF. In DNA, the CDR3 is TGTGCCAGCAGTTCCTGGACTAGCTCCTACGAGCAGTACTTC.

The J gene is TRBJ1-5, the V gene TRBV5-1; no clear D gene. Trimming stripped 4 bases from V and 4 bases from J, with 9 bases between. CDR1 is SGHRS and CDR2 is YFSETQ in the germline V gene. The CDR3 sequence is 13 residues long. The CDR3 protein is CASSATVNQPQHF. CDR3 in DNA: TGCGCCAGCAGCGCGACCGTAAATCAGCCCCAGCATTTT.

The rearrangement joins TRBV6-6 to TRBJ2-5; TRBD2 matches at 9 bases. Germline lookup yields CDR1 MNHNY and CDR2 SVGAGI (reference sequence). The CDR3 consists of 15 residues. V was pared by 5 bases and J by 2 bases, with 6 bases of the junction left unmatched. CDR3 protein: CASSPSGADQETQYF. CDR3 bases: TGTGCCAGCAGTCCTAGCGGGGCGGATCAAGAGACCCAGTACTTC.

The table lists this clonotype with a few counts. This sequence joins TRBV9 and TRBJ2-1, with TRBD2 identical over 7 bases. Germline assignment: CDR1 SGDLS and CDR2 YYNGEE. This CDR3 is built from 16 residues. The J segment lost 9 bases and the V segment lost 6 bases, leaving 18 bases of the junction unmatched. CDR3 region: CASNSELAYLSGEQFF. The CDR3 nucleotides read TGTGCCAGCAATTCCGAACTAGCGTACCTTTCTGGTGAGCAGTTCTTC.

V gene TRBV6-5 combines with J gene TRBJ1-2; weak D call: TRBD1 (5 bases). This CDR3 is 17 amino acids long. V was pared by 4 bases and J by 2 bases, with 20 bases between. CDR1 and CDR2 from the germline V gene are MNHEY and SVGAGI. Here the CDR3 reads CASSFTTDTKRNYGYTF. CDR3 nucleotide sequence: TGTGCCAGCAGTTTTACGACGGACACCAAACGGAACTATGGCTACACCTTC.

The rearrangement joins TRBV24-1 to TRBJ1-2, with D uncertain. Germline assignment: CDR1 KGHDR and CDR2 SFDVKD. The CDR3 contains 16 residues. The V end lost 0 bases, the J end lost 3 bases, and 13 bases lay between the germline ends. The CDR3 is CATSDLKMRRYYGYTF. The CDR3, as DNA: TGTGCCACCAGTGATTTGAAAATGCGAAGATACTATGGCTACACCTTC.